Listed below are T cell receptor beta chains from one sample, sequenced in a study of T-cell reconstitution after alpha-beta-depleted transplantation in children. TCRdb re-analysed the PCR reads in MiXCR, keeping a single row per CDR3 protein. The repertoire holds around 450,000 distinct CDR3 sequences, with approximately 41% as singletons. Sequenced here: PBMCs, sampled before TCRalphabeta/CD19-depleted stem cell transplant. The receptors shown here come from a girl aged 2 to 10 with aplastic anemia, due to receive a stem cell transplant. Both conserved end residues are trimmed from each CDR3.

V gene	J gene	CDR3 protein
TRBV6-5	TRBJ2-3	ASSYSGVAGGYEGTQY
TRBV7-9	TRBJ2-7	ASSARGQRNYEQY
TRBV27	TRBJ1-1	ASSFQTENTEAF
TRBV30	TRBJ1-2	AWSAGTHADGYT
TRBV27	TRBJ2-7	ASSLSAVGGQAYEQY
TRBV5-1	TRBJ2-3	ASSLIPPLERTQY
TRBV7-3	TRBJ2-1	ASTGILYNEQF
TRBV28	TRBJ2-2	ASSSARTGNTGELF
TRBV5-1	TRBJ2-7	ASSSGTRLPYEQY
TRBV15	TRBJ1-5	ATSRKKTGVNQPQH
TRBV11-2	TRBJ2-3	ASSHGGGNTDTQY
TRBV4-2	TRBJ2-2	ASRAGTSVFGELF
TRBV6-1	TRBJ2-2	ASSPRTGGELF
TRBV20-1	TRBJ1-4	GARDADAGYEKLF
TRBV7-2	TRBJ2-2	ASSLDTGYSTGELF
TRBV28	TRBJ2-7	ASSLLDRGGYEQY
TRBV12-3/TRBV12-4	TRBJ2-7	ASSPGTGTGAVEQY
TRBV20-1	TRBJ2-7	SASSTLAGVYEQY
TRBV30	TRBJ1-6	AWSVRAGLSPLH
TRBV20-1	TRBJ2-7	SAPTAGGYEQY
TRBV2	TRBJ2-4	VSMGRRLQY
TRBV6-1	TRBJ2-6	ASSGGTVGSGANVLT
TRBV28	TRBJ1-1	ASTPSRGVNTEAF
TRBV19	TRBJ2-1	AGLGLAGGHYNEQF
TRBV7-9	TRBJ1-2	ASGEGGAGGYT
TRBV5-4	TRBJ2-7	ASSLAASGLSYEQY
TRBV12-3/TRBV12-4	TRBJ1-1	ANPLWGTEAF
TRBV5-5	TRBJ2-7	ASSPVAGGTYEQY
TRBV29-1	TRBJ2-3	SVAKAGSTDTQY
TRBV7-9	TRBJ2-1	ASSLGDSGSWNEQF
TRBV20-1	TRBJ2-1	SARRPVSYNEQF
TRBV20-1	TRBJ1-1	SADLERGRLAF
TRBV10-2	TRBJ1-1	ASSAPNRDRAEAF
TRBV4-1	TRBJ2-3	ASSPREAHSTDTQY
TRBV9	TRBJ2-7	ASSVDGSPYEQY
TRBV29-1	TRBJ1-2	SASPTEAYGYT
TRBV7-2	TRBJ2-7	ASSPYEAGGVYEQY
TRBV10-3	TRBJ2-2	AISSGSPNTGELF
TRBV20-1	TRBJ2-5	SASIPTLEAETQY
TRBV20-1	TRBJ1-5	SARKGRGRGGAGQPQH
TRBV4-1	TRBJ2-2	ASRNSNTGELF
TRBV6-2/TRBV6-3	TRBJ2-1	ASSYPSEQF
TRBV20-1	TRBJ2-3	SARRREGRADTQY
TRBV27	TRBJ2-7	ASAGTGGAEQY
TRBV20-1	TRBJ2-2	SARLAHTGELF
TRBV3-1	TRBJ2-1	ASSQDLGSGYNEQF
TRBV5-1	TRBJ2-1	ASSPWTSGGATYNEQF
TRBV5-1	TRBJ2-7	ASSFVAGAGHEQY
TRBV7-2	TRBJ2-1	ASSLDVSPSGLEQF
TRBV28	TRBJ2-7	ASSFLQGNEQY
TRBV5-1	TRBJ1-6	ASSLAADRTPLH
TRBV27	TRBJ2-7	ASSKGLSIHEQY
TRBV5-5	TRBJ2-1	ASSLVSGEF